Listed here are 27 T cell receptor beta chains from one sample, sequenced in a study of shared clonotypes between healthy human individuals. Repertoires were generated with immunoSEQ multiplex PCR, while TCRdb's copy carries only in-frame clones and drops some. The sample includes roughly 2,300,000 clones, just under 95% of them seen just once. Material for sequencing was naive CD4+ T cells from PBMCs. Regarding subset: CD45RA+ positively selected. Receptor source: a man younger than 30 in good health. Some clones in this sample may be carry-over from other donors' samples.

V gene TRBV4-1 combines with J gene TRBJ2-1, with a weak D call TRBD2 (6 bases). Germline CDR1 reads MGHRA; CDR2 reads YSYEKL. CDR3 size: 17 residues. Trimming took off 4 bases at V and 2 bases at J, with 18 bases between the two ends. The CDR3 coding sequence is TGCGCCAGCAGCCGACTCACCGGGACTCTCCCCTACAATGAGCAGTTCTTC. Amino acid sequence: CASSRLTGTLPYNEQFF.

The rearrangement uses TRBV28 and TRBJ1-2, with TRBD1 matching over 9 bases. This CDR3 contains 15 residues. Germline-derived CDR1 and CDR2 are MDHEN and SYDVKM. After removal of 3 bases from V and 4 bases from J, the junction contained 6 bases not matched to a gene. The CDR3 nucleotides are TGTGCCAGCAGTTTTGGGACAGGGTCTGGCTATGGCTACACCTTC. It encodes CASSFGTGSGYGYTF.

The J gene is TRBJ1-2, the V gene TRBV5-1, with D possibly matching TRBD1 (6 bases). V shed 4 bases and J shed 1 base, with 11 bases lying between them. The length of the CDR3 is 14 residues. Per the germline V gene, CDR1 is SGHRS and CDR2 is YFSETQ. CDR3 sequence (DNA): TGCGCCAGCAGCCCTCAGGACAGTAACTATGGCTACACCTTC. Its protein product is CASSPQDSNYGYTF.

This clone occurred a few times. V and J are TRBV2 and TRBJ1-2, with a possible D match to TRBD1 (6 bases). The V end was cut by 4 bases, the J end by 2 bases, with 8 bases between. The CDR3 has 13 amino acids. Germline lookup yields CDR1 SNHLY and CDR2 FYNNEI. CDR3 loop: CASSGTENYGYTF. CDR3 bases: TGTGCCAGCAGTGGGACAGAAAACTATGGCTACACCTTC.

This chain connects TRBV18 to TRBJ2-4, with D tentatively TRBD2 (6 bases). This CDR3 is 12 amino acids long. Per germline, CDR1 KGHSH and CDR2 LQKENI. Trimming took off 10 bases at V and 7 bases at J, with 14 bases between the two ends. CDR3 amino acids: CATHGGENIQYF. DNA of the CDR3: TGTGCCACCCACGGAGGGGAGAACATTCAGTACTTC.

This clone was observed a single time. At one end, the junction sequence differs from germline, possibly due to a read error. The V call is TRBV2, the J call TRBJ2-5; D is uncertain. The CDR3 spans 11 residues. Germline V gives CDR1 SNHLY, CDR2 FYNNEI. CDR3 residues: CAGSEAETQYF. CDR3 nucleotides: TGTGCCGGCAGTGAAGCGGAGACCCAGTACTTC.

Comment on this clone: Additional DNA sequences in this sample encode the identical CDR3. This chain uses TRBV28 with TRBJ2-1, with D possibly matching TRBD1 (5 bases). The CDR3 covers 13 residues. The V gene's germline CDR1 is MDHEN and CDR2 SYDVKM. V was shortened by 3 bases and J by 4 bases, with 7 bases between the two germline ends. The CDR3 coding sequence is TGTGCCAGCAGTTTTCCAGGGTACAATGAGCAGTTCTTC. Its translation: CASSFPGYNEQFF.

The V and J genes are TRBV19 and TRBJ1-5; the match to TRBD1 covers 10 bases. The CDR3 runs 18 residues. The germline V gene has CDR1 LNHDA and CDR2 SQIVND (reference sequence). The V gene end was trimmed by 4 bases and the J gene end by 2 bases; junction bases not matched to a gene: 11. The CDR3 is CASSTSRDRGGGNQPQHF. As DNA, the CDR3 is TGTGCCAGTAGTACCTCAAGGGACAGGGGTGGGGGCAATCAGCCCCAGCATTTT.

Regarding this clone: Within the sample, other DNA sequences also encode this same CDR3. This chain connects TRBV9 to TRBJ2-3; no definite D call. Germline CDR1 and CDR2: SGDLS and YYNGEE. There are 12 residues in the CDR3. The ends were cut back, 4 bases at V and 1 base at J, with 4 bases in the middle. The CDR3 nucleotides read TGTGCCAGCAGCCGGGGCACAGATACGCAGTATTTT. Its translation is CASSRGTDTQYF.

On this clone itself: Other DNA sequences in this sample translate to the same CDR3. CDR3 sequence reads: CASSSLAGGPGEQFF. Written as DNA, the CDR3 is TGCGCCAGCAGCTCGCTAGCGGGAGGGCCGGGTGAGCAGTTCTTC. The genes are TRBV5-1 and TRBJ2-1; the match to TRBD2 covers 12 bases. Germline loops: CDR1 SGHRS, CDR2 YFSETQ. Trimming took 3 bases from V and 9 from J; bases not matched to a gene: 7. There are 15 residues in the CDR3.

The V and J genes are TRBV6-5 and TRBJ1-5; tentative D call: TRBD1 (6 bases). V gave up 5 bases and J gave up 7 bases, with 12 bases separating them. Germline CDR1 and CDR2: MNHEY and SVGAGI. CDR3 size: 13 residues. CDR3 nucleotide sequence: TGTGCCAGCAGTGTACAGGGAAGACAGCCCCAGCATTTT. Amino acid sequence: CASSVQGRQPQHF.

This clone was seen once. The V call is TRBV7-3, the J call TRBJ2-5; D ambiguous. V shed 2 bases and J shed 6 bases, with 10 bases lying between them. This CDR3 is built from 13 residues. Germline CDR1 is SGHTA and CDR2 is FQGTGA. The DNA of the CDR3 is TGTGCCAGCAGCTTAGGCGACAAAAAGACCCAGTACTTC. Its protein product is CASSLGDKKTQYF.

The chain recombines TRBV4-1 with TRBJ2-5; 8 bases are a match to TRBD1. The end of the DNA fits TRBJ2-7 better, so the J call may be wrong. The germline V gene encodes CDR1 MGHRA and CDR2 YSYEKL. CDR3 length equals 15 residues. CDR3 nucleotide sequence: TGCGCCAGCAGCCAAGTCCCGGGACAGGATGACGAGCAGTACTTC. It encodes CASSQVPGQDDEQYF.

This sequence joins TRBV30 and TRBJ1-5; D is unclear. The CDR3 spans 13 residues. V shed 0 bases and J shed 3 bases, with 6 bases lying between them. Germline CDR1 is GTSNPN and CDR2 is SVGIG (reference sequence). CDR3 protein: CAWSVDDNQPQHF. The CDR3 nucleotides are TGTGCCTGGAGTGTAGATGACAATCAGCCCCAGCATTTT.

The chain combines TRBV25-1 with TRBJ1-2; 9 nucleotides match TRBD1. The trim removed 3 bases at V and 8 bases at J, leaving 16 bases unmatched. In germline, CDR1 is MGHDK, CDR2 SYGVNS. The CDR3 extends over 17 amino acids. The CDR3 DNA sequence: TGTGCCAGCAGTGAGGGGGGAACAGGGGGCGAATTATACGGCTACACCTTC. Its translation: CASSEGGTGGELYGYTF.

The chain combines TRBV28 with TRBJ1-2; D remains unclear. Trimming stripped 6 bases from V and 4 bases from J, with 21 bases between. This CDR3 spans 16 amino acids. Germline CDR1 and CDR2: MDHEN and SYDVKM. CDR3: CASSPTIDTTGYGYTF. The DNA for the CDR3 is TGTGCCAGCAGCCCCACCATTGATACCACGGGCTATGGCTACACCTTC.

This chain joins TRBV6-1 and TRBJ2-1; D is possibly TRBD2 (5 bases). Germline loops: CDR1 MNHNS, CDR2 SASEGT. The CDR3 sequence is 15 residues long. V shed 3 bases and J shed 1 base, with 10 bases lying between them. CDR3 in amino acids: CASSDSAASYNEQFF. CDR3 sequence (DNA): TGTGCCAGCAGTGATTCAGCGGCTTCCTACAATGAGCAGTTCTTC.

This clone was counted a single time. This CDR3 is CASSFGTSGRKVDEQFF. In nucleotides, the CDR3 is TGCGCCAGCAGCTTCGGGACTAGCGGGAGGAAAGTTGATGAGCAGTTCTTC. This chain uses TRBV5-1 with TRBJ2-1; TRBD2 aligns across 15 bases. The germline CDR1 and CDR2 sequences are SGHRS and YFSETQ. V was clipped by 2 bases and J by 8 bases; unmatched bases: 8. The CDR3 is 17 amino acids.

The chain carries TRBV4-2 and TRBJ1-2, with 8 bases lining up with TRBD1. Per germline, CDR1 LGHNA and CDR2 YNFKEQ. With 0 bases clipped from V and 8 bases from J, the junction kept 5 bases outside the gene matches. CDR3 length: 14 amino acids. The CDR3 protein is CASSQEGGTGGYTF. In DNA, the CDR3 is TGTGCCAGCAGCCAAGAAGGAGGGACAGGAGGCTACACCTTC.

The genes are TRBV9 and TRBJ2-2; D possibly corresponds to TRBD2 (5 bases). Germline CDR1 reads SGDLS; CDR2 reads YYNGEE. Trimming took 3 bases from V and 4 from J, leaving 13 bases between them. This CDR3 contains 15 residues. The CDR3 DNA is TGTGCCAGCAGCGCCAGGAGCCGGGGCACCGGGGAGCTGTTTTTT. Translated: CASSARSRGTGELFF.

V is TRBV7-2 and J is TRBJ1-1; D gene uncertain. Per germline, CDR1 SGHTA and CDR2 FQGNSA. The CDR3 consists of 13 residues. The V and J ends lost 3 bases and 5 bases respectively, with 10 bases between them. The CDR3 loop reads CASSLGLQTEAFF. Written as DNA, the CDR3 is TGTGCCAGCAGCTTGGGGTTACAAACTGAAGCTTTCTTT.

The V and J genes are TRBV7-9 and TRBJ2-7; D perhaps matches TRBD1 (6 bases). Germline V CDR1 and CDR2: SEHNR, FQNEAQ (reference sequence). Trimming shortened V by 1 base and J by 0 bases, and 10 bases separated the two germline ends. CDR3 length: 15 amino acids. DNA for the CDR3: TGTGCCAGCAGCTTAGGAGGGGGACACTCCTACGAGCAGTACTTC. Its translation is CASSLGGGHSYEQYF.

The chain employs TRBV7-9 and TRBJ1-3, with D perhaps matching TRBD1 (6 bases). The V end lost 5 bases, the J end lost 3 bases, and 17 bases lay between the germline ends. The CDR3 sequence is 16 residues long. Germline lookup yields CDR1 SEHNR and CDR2 FQNEAQ (reference sequence). CDR3 residues: CASSRGGRPLGNTIYF. CDR3 bases: TGTGCCAGCAGCCGGGGGGGCAGGCCTCTTGGAAACACCATATATTTT.

In its sample, this clone was seen a few times. CDR3 nucleotide sequence: TGTGCCAGTAGTTTCAAACAGGGGTGGCAGCCCCAGCATTTT. Translating it yields CASSFKQGWQPQHF. This chain uses TRBV19 with TRBJ1-5; 7 bases are shared with TRBD1. V lost 5 bases, J lost 7 bases, and 8 bases stayed unmatched. The CDR3 spans 14 residues. Germline lookup yields CDR1 LNHDA and CDR2 SQIVND (reference sequence).

The chain employs TRBV28 and TRBJ1-5, with D possibly matching TRBD1 (5 bases). Looked up from germline, CDR1 is MDHEN and CDR2 is SYDVKM. V was pared by 7 bases and J by 1 base, with 23 bases between. This CDR3 spans 18 amino acids. The CDR3 DNA is TGTGCCAGCAACGTCATGGGGGTGCTGAGAATAAGCAATCAGCCCCAGCATTTT. It yields the protein CASNVMGVLRISNQPQHF.

The chain uses TRBV14 and TRBJ2-3, with D unresolved. The length of the CDR3 is 12 residues. V shed 3 bases and J shed 2 bases, with 3 bases lying between them. Germline lookup yields CDR1 SGHDN and CDR2 FVKESK. The CDR3 DNA follows: TGTGCCAGCAGCCATGACACAGATACGCAGTATTTT. Its protein is CASSHDTDTQYF.

The rearrangement joins TRBV7-6 to TRBJ2-1; the D is unclear. Trimming pared 2 bases from V and 5 bases from J, leaving 10 bases between. The CDR3 is 14 amino acids. Germline CDR1 reads SGHVS; CDR2 reads FNYEAQ. The chain's CDR3 is CASSLSWGNNEQFF. CDR3 bases: TGTGCCAGCAGCTTAAGTTGGGGTAACAATGAGCAGTTCTTC.